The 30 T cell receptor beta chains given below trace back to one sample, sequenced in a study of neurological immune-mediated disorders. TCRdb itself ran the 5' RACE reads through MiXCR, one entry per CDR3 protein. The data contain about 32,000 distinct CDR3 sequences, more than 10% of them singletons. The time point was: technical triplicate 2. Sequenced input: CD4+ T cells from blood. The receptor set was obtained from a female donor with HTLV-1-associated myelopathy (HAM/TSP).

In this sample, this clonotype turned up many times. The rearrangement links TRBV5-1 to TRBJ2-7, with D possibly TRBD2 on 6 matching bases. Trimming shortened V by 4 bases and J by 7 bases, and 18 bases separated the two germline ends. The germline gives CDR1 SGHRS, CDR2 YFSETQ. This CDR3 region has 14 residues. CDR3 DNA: TGCGCCAGCAGCCCCGGGGACTCCGCGAGGGAGCAGTACTTC. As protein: CASSPGDSAREQYF. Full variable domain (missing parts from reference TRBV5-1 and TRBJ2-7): KAGVTQTPRYLIKTRGQQVTLSCSPISGHRSVSWYQQTPGQGLQFLFEYFSETQRNKGNFPGRFSGRQFSNSRSEMNVSTLELGDSALYLCASSPGDSAREQYFGPGTRLTVT.

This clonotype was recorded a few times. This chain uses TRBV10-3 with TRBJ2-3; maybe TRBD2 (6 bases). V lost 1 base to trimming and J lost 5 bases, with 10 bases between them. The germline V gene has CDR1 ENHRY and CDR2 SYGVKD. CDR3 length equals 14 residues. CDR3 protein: CAISEWMGGDTQYF. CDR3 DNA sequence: TGTGCCATCAGTGAGTGGATGGGGGGAGATACGCAGTATTTT.

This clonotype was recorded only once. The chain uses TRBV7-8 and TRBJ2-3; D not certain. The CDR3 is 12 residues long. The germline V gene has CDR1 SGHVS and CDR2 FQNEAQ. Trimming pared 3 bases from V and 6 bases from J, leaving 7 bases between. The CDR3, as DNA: TGTGCCAGCAGCTTTTCCCGGGATACGCAGTATTTT. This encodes CASSFSRDTQYF.

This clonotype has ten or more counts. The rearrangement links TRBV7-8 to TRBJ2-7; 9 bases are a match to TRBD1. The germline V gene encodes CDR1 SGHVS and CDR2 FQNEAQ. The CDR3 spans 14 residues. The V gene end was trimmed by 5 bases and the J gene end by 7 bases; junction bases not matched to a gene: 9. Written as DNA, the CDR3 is TGTGCCAGCAGCACACAGGGGGCGACGGGAGAGCAGTACTTC. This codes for CASSTQGATGEQYF.

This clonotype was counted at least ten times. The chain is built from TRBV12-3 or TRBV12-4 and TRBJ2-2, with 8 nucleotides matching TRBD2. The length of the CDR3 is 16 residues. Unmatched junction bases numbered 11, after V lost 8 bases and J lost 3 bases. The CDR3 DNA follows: TGTGCCAGCGTTTCCGGAGTAGCGGGACACACCGGGGAGCTGTTTTTT. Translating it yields CASVSGVAGHTGELFF.

Here the CDR3 reads CASTDTQYF. Written as DNA, the CDR3 is TGCGCCAGCACAGATACGCAGTATTTT. This chain uses TRBV5-1 with TRBJ2-3; the D is unclear. The V end lost 6 bases, the J end lost 4 bases, and 0 bases lay between the germline ends. There are 9 residues in the CDR3. Germline V lookup: CDR1 SGHRS, CDR2 YFSETQ.

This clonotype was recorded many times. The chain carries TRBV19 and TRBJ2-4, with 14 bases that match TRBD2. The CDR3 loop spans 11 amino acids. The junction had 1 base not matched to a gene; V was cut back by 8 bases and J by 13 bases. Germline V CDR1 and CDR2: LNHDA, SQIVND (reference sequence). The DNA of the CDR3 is TGTGCCAGTGGACTAGCGGGAGGCCAGTACTTC. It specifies CASGLAGGQYF.

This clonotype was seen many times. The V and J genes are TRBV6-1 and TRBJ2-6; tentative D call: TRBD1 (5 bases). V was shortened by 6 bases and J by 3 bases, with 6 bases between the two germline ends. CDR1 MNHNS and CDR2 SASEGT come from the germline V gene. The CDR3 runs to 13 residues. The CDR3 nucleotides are TGTGCCAGCAGCAGGGATGGGGCCAACGTCCTGACTTTC. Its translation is CASSRDGANVLTF.

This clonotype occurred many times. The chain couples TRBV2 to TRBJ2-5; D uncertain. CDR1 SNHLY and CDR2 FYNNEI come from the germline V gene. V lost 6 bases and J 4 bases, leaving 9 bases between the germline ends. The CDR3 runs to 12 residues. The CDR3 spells CASSVGGETQYF. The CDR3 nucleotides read TGTGCCAGCAGCGTCGGTGGAGAGACCCAGTACTTC.

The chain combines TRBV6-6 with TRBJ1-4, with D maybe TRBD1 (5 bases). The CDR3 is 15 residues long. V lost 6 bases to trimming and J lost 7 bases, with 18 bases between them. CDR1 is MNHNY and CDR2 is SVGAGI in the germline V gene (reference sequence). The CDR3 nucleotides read TGTGCCAGCAGCCCGGGGGAGACAGTAGGTGAAAAACTGTTTTTT. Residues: CASSPGETVGEKLFF.

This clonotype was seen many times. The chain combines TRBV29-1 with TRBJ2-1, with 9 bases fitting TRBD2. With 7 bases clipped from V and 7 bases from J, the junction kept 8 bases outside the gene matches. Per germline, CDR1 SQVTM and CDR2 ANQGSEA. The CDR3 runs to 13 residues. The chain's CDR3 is CSADGTSRNEQFF. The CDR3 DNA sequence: TGCAGCGCCGACGGGACTAGCAGGAATGAGCAGTTCTTC.

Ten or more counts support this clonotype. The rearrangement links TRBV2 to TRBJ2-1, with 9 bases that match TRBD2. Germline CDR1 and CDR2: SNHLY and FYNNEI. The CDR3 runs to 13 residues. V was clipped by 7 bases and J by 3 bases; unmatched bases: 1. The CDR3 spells CASTSGNYNEQFF. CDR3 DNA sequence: TGTGCCAGCACTAGCGGGAACTACAATGAGCAGTTCTTC.

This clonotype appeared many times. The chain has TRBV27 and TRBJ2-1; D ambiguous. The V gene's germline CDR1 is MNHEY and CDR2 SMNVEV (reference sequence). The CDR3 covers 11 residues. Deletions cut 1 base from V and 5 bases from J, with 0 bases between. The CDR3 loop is CASSLYNEQFF. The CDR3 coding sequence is TGTGCCAGCAGTTTATACAATGAGCAGTTCTTC.

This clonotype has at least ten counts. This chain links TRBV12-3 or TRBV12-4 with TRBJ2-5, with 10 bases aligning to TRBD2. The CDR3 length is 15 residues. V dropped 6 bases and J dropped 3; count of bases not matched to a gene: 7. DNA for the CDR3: TGTGCCAGCAGGAGGGCCGGGACTAGCGAAGAGACCCAGTACTTC. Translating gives CASRRAGTSEETQYF.

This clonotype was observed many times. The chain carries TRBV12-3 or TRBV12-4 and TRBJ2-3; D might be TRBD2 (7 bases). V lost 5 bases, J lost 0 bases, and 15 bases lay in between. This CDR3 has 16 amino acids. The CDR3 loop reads CASSTSRGGSTDTQYF. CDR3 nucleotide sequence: TGTGCCAGCAGTACTAGTAGGGGGGGGAGCACAGATACGCAGTATTTT.

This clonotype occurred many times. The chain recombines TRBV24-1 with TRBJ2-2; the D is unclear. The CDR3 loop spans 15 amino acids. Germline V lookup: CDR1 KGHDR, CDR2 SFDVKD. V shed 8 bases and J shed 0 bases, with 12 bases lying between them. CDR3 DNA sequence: TGTGCCACCACGGCAACCGAAGCGAACACCGGGGAGCTGTTTTTT. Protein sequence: CATTATEANTGELFF.

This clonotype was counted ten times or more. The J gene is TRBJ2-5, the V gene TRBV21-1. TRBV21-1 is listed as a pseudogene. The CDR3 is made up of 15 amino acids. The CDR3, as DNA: TGTGCCAGCAGCAAAGGGCAGACTTTACAAGAGACCCAGTACTTC. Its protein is CASSKGQTLQETQYF.

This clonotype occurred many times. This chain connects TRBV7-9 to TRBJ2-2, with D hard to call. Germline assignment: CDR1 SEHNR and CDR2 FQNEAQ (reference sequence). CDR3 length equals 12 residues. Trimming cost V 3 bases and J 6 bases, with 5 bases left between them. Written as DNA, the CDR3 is TGTGCCAGCAGCTTTGGGTCCGGGGAGCTGTTTTTT. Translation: CASSFGSGELFF.

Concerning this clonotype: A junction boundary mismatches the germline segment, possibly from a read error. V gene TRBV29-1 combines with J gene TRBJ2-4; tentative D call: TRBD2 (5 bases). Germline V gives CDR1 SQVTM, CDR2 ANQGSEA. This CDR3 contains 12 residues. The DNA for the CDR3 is TGCAGCGTTGAAGATACGGGAACCATTCGGTACTTC. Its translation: CSVEDTGTIRYF.

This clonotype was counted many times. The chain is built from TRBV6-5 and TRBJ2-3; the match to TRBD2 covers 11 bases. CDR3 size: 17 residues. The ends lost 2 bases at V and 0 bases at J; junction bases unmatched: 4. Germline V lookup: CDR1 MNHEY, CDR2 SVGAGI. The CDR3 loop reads CASSYRASGGSTDTQYF. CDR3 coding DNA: TGTGCCAGCAGTTACAGGGCTAGCGGGGGGAGCACAGATACGCAGTATTTT.

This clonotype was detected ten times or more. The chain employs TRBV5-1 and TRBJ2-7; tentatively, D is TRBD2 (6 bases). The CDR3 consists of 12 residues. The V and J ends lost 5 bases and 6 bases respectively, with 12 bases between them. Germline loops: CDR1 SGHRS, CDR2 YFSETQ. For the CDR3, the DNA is TGCGCCAGCAGAATGGGAGGAGGCGAGCAGTACTTC. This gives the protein CASRMGGGEQYF.

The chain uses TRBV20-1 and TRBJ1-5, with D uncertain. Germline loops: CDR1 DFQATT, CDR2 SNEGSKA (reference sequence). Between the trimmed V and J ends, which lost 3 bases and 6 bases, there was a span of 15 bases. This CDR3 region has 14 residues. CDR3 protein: CSASPMGSRQPQHF. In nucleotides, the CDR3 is TGCAGTGCTAGCCCCATGGGGTCCCGTCAGCCCCAGCATTTT.

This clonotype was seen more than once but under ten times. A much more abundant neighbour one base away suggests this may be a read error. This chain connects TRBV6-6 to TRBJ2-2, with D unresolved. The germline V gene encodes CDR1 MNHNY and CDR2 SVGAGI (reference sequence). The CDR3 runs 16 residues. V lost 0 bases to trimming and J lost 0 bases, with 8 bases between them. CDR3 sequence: CASSYSAPPNTGELFF. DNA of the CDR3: TGTGCCAGCAGTTACTCGGCCCCGCCGAACACCGGGGAGCTGTTTTTT.

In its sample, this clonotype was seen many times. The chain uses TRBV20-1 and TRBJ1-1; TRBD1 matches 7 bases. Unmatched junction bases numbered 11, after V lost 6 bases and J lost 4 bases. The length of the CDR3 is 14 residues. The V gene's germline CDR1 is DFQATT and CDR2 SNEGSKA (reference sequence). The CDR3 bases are TGCAGTGCGTTGTCTCGACAGGGAGGCACTGAAGCTTTCTTT. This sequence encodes CSALSRQGGTEAFF.

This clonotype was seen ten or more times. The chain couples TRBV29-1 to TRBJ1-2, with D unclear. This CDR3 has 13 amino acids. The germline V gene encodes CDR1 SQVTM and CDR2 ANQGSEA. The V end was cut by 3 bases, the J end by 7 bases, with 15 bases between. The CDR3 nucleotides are TGCAGCGTTGAGGAGGGAGGTTTTGCTGGCTACACCTTC. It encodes CSVEEGGFAGYTF.

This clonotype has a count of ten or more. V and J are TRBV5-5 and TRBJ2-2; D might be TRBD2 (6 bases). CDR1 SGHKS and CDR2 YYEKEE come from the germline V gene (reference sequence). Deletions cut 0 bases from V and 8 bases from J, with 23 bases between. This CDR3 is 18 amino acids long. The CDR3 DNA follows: TGTGCCAGCAGCTTGGTGGTTTCGGAGAGATTCAGCGGGGGGGAGCTGTTTTTT. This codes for CASSLVVSERFSGGELFF.

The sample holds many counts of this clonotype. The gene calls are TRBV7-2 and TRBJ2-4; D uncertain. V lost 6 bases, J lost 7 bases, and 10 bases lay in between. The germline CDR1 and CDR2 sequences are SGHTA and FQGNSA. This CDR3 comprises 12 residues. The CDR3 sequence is CASSLRKNIQYF. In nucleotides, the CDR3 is TGTGCCAGCAGTCTCCGCAAGAACATTCAGTACTTC.

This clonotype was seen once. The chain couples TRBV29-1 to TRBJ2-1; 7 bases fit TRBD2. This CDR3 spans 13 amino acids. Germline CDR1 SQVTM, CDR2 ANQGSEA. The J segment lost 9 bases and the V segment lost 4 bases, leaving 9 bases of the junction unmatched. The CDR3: CSVGGRGEFEQFF. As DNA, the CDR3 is TGCAGCGTTGGGGGGAGGGGAGAGTTTGAGCAGTTCTTC.

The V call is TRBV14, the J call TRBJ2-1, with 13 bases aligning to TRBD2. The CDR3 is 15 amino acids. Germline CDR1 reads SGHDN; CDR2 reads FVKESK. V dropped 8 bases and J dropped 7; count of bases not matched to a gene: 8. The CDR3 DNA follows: TGTGCCAGCCAATCTGGACTAGCGGGGGAAAATGAGCAGTTCTTC. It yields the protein CASQSGLAGENEQFF.

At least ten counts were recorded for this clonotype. The CDR3 here is CASSPWGSGRPGSSTDTQYF. The CDR3 coding sequence is TGTGCCAGCAGCCCCTGGGGTAGCGGGAGGCCTGGAAGTAGCACAGATACGCAGTATTTT. The V call is TRBV7-2, the J call TRBJ2-3; TRBD2 aligns across 10 bases. Looked up from germline, CDR1 is SGHTA and CDR2 is FQGNSA. The CDR3 is 20 amino acids. J lost 0 bases, V lost 5 bases, and 17 bases had no gene match.